What follows are 4 T cell receptor beta chains derived from one specimen sequenced in a study of blood T cells in healthy people across ages. A sample-barcoded 5' primer and a J-beta primer mix were used in a second PCR of about 7 to 12 cycles. Each CDR3 protein gets one entry after TCRdb re-called the 5' RACE reads with MiXCR. The sample carries 2 million or so distinct CDR3 sequences, approximately 50% recorded once. Sequencing was performed on blood. All receptors come from a middle-aged woman in good health.

This rearrangement joins TRBV6-5 to TRBJ2-2, with TRBD2 as a possible D gene (6 bases). V was shortened by 5 bases and J by 7 bases, with 11 bases between the two germline ends. Germline V gene data show CDR1 as MNHEY and CDR2 as SVGAGI. This CDR3 spans 13 amino acids. The CDR3 sequence: CASSLWGDGELFF. CDR3 coding DNA: TGTGCCAGCAGTCTTTGGGGGGACGGGGAGCTGTTTTTT.

The chain couples TRBV2 to TRBJ2-3; D might be TRBD1 (6 bases). Germline CDR1 reads SNHLY; CDR2 reads FYNNEI. This CDR3 is 15 amino acids long. V gave up 2 bases and J gave up 2 bases, with 11 bases separating them. CDR3 region: CASSEQGLHTDTQYF. DNA of the CDR3: TGTGCCAGCAGTGAACAGGGGCTACACACAGATACGCAGTATTTT.

The CDR3 region has the DNA TGTGCCAGCAGCTCGCAAACCGGGACAGGAGTTTCCTACGAGCAGTACTTC. Translated, it gives CASSSQTGTGVSYEQYF. This sequence joins TRBV13 and TRBJ2-7; TRBD1 matches at 8 bases. The CDR3 is 17 amino acids. Germline CDR1 PRHDT, CDR2 FYEKMQ (reference sequence). V shed 4 bases and J 1 base; nucleotides not matched to a gene: 12.

This rearrangement joins TRBV6-2 or TRBV6-3 to TRBJ2-5, with D hard to call. Trimming left V 5 bases short and J 0 bases short, with 13 bases between. This CDR3 region has 15 residues. Germline V gene sequence: CDR1 MNHEY, CDR2 SVGEGT. This CDR3 reads CASSPLNWYQETQYF. The DNA for the CDR3 is TGTGCCAGCAGTCCTTTGAACTGGTACCAAGAGACCCAGTACTTC.